The 2 T cell receptor beta chains below were found in one sample sequenced in a study of T-cell memory formation after mild COVID-19. TCRdb processed the 5' RACE reads anew with MiXCR; each CDR3 protein has one entry. This table holds under 600,000 distinct CDR3 sequences, about 20% found once. Source material: PBMCs or a T cell subset sorted from them (not recorded which). These receptors were obtained from an adult woman who had mild COVID-19 (a few samples of this study predate the infection). Cell type and time point are not known.

The rearrangement uses TRBV18 and TRBJ1-1; D ambiguous. CDR1 KGHSH and CDR2 LQKENI come from the germline V gene. Deletions cut 1 base from V and 1 base from J, with 7 bases between. The CDR3 spans 14 residues. The CDR3 sequence is CASSPHPQNTEAFF. The CDR3 DNA sequence: TGTGCCAGCTCACCACACCCACAGAACACTGAAGCTTTCTTT.

The rearrangement links TRBV7-9 to TRBJ1-2; D may be TRBD1 (6 bases). Germline CDR1 and CDR2: SEHNR and FQNEAQ (reference sequence). The CDR3 has 13 amino acids. Between the trimmed V and J ends, which lost 1 base and 6 bases, there was a span of 9 bases. CDR3: CASSLGGGNGYTF. The CDR3 nucleotides are TGTGCCAGCAGCTTAGGCGGGGGCAATGGCTACACCTTC.